The following is a TCR beta chain sequence with its context. The CDR3 sequence is 13 residues long. The V gene's germline CDR1 is MNHEY and CDR2 SVGAGI. V lost 2 bases, J lost 2 bases, and 7 bases lay in between. Amplification used 60 Vbeta primers and 13 Jbeta primers. Sequencing used immunoSEQ multiplex PCR; TCRdb keeps in-frame clones, though not all of them. Here the sample spans some 160,000 clones, over 75% being singletons. This specimen belongs to a study of cytomegalovirus exposure and HLA in healthy donors. J is TRBJ2-7 and V is TRBV6-5; no clear D gene. The TCR originated in a woman aged 25 to 45 in good health and CMV-seronegative. The sample comprised PBMCs. The CDR3 loop reads CASSYQQTYEQYF. The CDR3 nucleotides are TGTGCCAGCAGTTACCAACAGACCTACGAGCAGTACTTC.